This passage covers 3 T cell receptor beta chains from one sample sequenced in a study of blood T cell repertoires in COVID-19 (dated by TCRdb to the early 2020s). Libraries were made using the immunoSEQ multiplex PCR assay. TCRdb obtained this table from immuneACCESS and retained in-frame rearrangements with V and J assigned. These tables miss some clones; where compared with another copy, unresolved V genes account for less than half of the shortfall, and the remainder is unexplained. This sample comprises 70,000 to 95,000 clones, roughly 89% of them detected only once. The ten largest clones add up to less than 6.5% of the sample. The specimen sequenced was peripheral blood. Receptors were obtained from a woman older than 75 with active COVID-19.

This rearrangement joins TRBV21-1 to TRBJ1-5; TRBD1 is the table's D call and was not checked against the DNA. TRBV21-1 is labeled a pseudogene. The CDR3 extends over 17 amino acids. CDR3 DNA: TGTGCCAGCAGCCCCAAACCCCCGGACACGAAAAGGGGGCCCCAGCATTTT. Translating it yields CASSPKPPDTKRGPQHF.

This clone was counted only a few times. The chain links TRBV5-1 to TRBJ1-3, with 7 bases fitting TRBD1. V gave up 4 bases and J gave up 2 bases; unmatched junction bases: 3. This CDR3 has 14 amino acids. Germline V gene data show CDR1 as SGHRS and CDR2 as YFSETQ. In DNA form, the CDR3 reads TGCGCCAGCAGCGCCGGGACAGCTGGAAACACCATATATTTT. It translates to CASSAGTAGNTIYF.

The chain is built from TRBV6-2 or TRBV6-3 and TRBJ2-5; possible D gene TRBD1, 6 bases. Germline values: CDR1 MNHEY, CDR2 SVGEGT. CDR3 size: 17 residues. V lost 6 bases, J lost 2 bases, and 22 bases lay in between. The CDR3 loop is CASSRGQGTPAQETQYF. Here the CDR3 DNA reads TGTGCCAGCAGCCGGGGCCAGGGGACCCCAGCTCAAGAGACCCAGTACTTC.